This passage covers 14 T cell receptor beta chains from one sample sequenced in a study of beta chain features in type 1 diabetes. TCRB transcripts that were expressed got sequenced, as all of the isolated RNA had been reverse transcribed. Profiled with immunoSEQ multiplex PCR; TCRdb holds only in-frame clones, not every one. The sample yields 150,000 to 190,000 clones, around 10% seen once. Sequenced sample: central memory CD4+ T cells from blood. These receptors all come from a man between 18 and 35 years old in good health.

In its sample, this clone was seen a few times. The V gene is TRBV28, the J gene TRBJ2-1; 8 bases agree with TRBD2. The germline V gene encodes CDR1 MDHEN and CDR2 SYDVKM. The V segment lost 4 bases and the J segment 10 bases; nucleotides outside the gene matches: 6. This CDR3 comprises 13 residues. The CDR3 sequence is CASSSGRAGEQFF. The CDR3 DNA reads TGTGCCAGCAGTTCCGGGAGGGCCGGGGAGCAGTTCTTC.

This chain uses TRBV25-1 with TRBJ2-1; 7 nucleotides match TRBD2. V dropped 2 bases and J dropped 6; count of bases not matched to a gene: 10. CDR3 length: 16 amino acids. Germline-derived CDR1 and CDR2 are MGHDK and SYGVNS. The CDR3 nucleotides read TGTGCCAGCAGTGAAGCCGGACTAGGGTGGGCCAATGAGCAGTTCTTC. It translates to CASSEAGLGWANEQFF.

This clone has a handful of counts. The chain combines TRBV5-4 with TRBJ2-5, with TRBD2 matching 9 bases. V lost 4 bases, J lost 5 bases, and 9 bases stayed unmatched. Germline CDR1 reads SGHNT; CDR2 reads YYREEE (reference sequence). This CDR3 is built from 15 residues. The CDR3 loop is CASSPTSGRGETQYF. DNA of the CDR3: TGTGCCAGCAGCCCTACTAGCGGGCGTGGGGAGACCCAGTACTTC.

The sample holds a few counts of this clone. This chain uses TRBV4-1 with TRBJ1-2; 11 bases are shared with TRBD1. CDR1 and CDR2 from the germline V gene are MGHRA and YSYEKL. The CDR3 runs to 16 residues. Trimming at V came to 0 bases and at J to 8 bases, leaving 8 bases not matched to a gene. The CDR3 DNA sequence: TGCGCCAGCAGCCAAGATCGAGGACAGGGGGCCAGGGGCTACACCTTC. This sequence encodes CASSQDRGQGARGYTF.

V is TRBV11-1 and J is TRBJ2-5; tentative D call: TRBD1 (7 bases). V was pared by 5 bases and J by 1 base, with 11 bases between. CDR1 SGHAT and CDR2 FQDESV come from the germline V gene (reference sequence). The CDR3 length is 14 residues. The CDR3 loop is CASSPGGSQETQYF. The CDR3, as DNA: TGTGCCAGCAGCCCAGGGGGGTCCCAAGAGACCCAGTACTTC. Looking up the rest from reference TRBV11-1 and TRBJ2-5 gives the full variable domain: EAEVAQSPRYKITEKSQAVAFWCDPISGHATLYWYRQILGQGPELLVQFQDESVVDDSQLPKDRFSAERLKGVDSTLKIQPAELGDSAMYLCASSPGGSQETQYFGPGTRLLVL.

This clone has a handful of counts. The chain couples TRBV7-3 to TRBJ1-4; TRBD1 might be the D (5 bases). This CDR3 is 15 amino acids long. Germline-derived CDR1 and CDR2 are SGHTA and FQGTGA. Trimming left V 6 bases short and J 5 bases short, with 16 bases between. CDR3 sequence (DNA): TGTGCCAGCAGTAGGGCGGGGCCCCCAAATGAAAAACTGTTTTTT. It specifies CASSRAGPPNEKLFF.

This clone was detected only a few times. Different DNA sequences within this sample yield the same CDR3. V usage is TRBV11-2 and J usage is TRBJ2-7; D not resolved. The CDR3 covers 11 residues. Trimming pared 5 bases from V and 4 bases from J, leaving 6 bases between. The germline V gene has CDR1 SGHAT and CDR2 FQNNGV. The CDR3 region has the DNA TGTGCCAGCAGCCCCGGATACGAGCAGTACTTC. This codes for CASSPGYEQYF.

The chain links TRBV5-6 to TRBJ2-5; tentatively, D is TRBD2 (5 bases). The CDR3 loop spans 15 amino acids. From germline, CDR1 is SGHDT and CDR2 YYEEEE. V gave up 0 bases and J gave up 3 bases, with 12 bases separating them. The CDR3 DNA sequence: TGTGCCAGCAGCTTGGCGGTACGGGAAGAAGAGACCCAGTACTTC. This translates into CASSLAVREEETQYF.

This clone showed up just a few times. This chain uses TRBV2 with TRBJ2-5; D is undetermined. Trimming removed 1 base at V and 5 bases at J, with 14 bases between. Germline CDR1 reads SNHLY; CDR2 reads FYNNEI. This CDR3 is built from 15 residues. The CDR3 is CASSEEGMSVETQYF. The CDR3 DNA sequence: TGTGCCAGCAGTGAAGAGGGCATGAGTGTGGAGACCCAGTACTTC.

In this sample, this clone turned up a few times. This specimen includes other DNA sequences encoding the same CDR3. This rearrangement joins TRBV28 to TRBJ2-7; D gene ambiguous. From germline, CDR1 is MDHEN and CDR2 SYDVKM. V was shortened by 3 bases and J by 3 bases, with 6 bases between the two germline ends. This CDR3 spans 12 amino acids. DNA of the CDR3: TGTGCCAGCAGTTTGTTGGGCTACGAGCAGTACTTC. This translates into CASSLLGYEQYF.

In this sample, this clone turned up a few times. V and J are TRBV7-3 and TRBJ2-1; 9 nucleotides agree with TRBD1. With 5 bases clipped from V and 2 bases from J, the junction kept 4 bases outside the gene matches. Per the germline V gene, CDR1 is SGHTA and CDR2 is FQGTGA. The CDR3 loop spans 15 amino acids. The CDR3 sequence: CASSPGQGPYNEQFF. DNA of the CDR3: TGTGCCAGCAGCCCCGGACAGGGGCCCTACAATGAGCAGTTCTTC.

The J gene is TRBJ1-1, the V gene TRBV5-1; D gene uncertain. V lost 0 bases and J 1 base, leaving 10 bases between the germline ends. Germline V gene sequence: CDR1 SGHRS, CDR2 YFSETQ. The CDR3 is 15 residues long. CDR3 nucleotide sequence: TGCGCCAGCAGCTTGGTAGGCAGGCAGAACACTGAAGCTTTCTTT. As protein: CASSLVGRQNTEAFF.

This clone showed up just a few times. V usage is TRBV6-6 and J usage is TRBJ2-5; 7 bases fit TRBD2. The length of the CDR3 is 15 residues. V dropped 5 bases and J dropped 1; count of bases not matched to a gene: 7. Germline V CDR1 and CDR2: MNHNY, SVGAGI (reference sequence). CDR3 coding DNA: TGTGCCAGCAGTGACAGCGGGGCCTTCCAAGAGACCCAGTACTTC. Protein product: CASSDSGAFQETQYF.

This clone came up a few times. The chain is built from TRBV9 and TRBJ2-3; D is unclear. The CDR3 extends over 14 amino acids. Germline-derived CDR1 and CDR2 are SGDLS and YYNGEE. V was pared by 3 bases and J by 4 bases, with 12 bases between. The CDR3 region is CASSATQGPDTQYF. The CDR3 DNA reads TGTGCCAGCAGCGCCACACAAGGGCCAGATACGCAGTATTTT.